Below, one T cell receptor (beta chain) is given with its context. No antigen is known for it. This sample was taken from a study of T-cell reconstitution after alpha-beta-depleted transplantation in children. General observations from the study: Surviving recipient T cells and intrathymic progenitors accounted for some patients' high TCRbeta diversity at day 60. Among T cells one year after transplant, newly produced cells accounted for most counts and diversity. About two months after transplant, alpha-beta T cells reportedly came from several hundred expanded graft clones.

Germline values: CDR1 SNHLY, CDR2 FYNNEI. CDR3 length: 15 amino acids. V was pared by 9 bases and J by 2 bases, with 17 bases between. Molecular barcoding with unique molecular identifiers was used for the TCRbeta library. Each CDR3 protein gets one entry after TCRdb re-called the PCR reads with MiXCR. The table has over 100,000 distinct CDR3 sequences, approximately 8% seen once. The receptor was derived from a boy aged 2 to 10 with acute lymphoblastic leukemia, due to receive a stem cell transplant. The J gene is TRBJ2-1, the V gene TRBV2; possibly TRBD1 or TRBD2 for D (5 bases each). The material sequenced was PBMCs, taken before TCRalphabeta/CD19-depleted stem cell transplant. DNA of the CDR3: TGTGCCAGTGAGTCCGGGACGAGCGCCTACAATGAGCAGTTCTTC. Its protein product is CASESGTSAYNEQFF.